Below are 16 T cell receptor beta chains sequenced from a single sample in a study of blood T cell repertoires in COVID-19. Sequencing was performed with immunoSEQ multiplex PCR; in TCRdb, only in-frame clones are kept and a portion is missing. The table lists roughly 120,000 clones, roughly four fifths of them singletons, with approximately 15% in the top ten. Sequencing was carried out using peripheral blood. The receptors were sampled from a woman in her fifties or sixties with acute or convalescent COVID-19.

The rearrangement uses TRBV18 and TRBJ1-3; 9 positions match TRBD1. Per the germline V gene, CDR1 is KGHSH and CDR2 is LQKENI. Trimming cost V 0 bases and J 4 bases; bases outside gene matches: 7. The CDR3 covers 17 residues. For the CDR3, the DNA is TGTGCCAGCTCACCACCGGGCTACAGGGGGCTCGGAAACACCATATATTTT. It specifies CASSPPGYRGLGNTIYF.

This chain links TRBV9 with TRBJ1-3, with 11 bases lining up with TRBD1. The J segment lost 0 bases and the V segment lost 4 bases, leaving 3 bases of the junction unmatched. Per the germline V gene, CDR1 is SGDLS and CDR2 is YYNGEE. The CDR3 consists of 16 residues. The CDR3 is CASSRTGGGSGNTIYF. The CDR3 nucleotides read TGTGCCAGCAGCCGGACAGGGGGCGGCTCTGGAAACACCATATATTTT. The entire variable domain, with the rest obtained from reference TRBV9 and TRBJ1-3, is as follows: DSGVTQTPKHLITATGQRVTLRCSPRSGDLSVYWYQQSLDQGLQFLIQYYNGEERAKGNILERFSAQQFPDLHSELNLSSLELGDSALYFCASSRTGGGSGNTIYFGEGSWLTVV.

This clone showed up just a few times. This chain joins TRBV4-1 and TRBJ2-5; TRBD2 matches 9 bases. CDR3 length: 18 amino acids. The germline V gene has CDR1 MGHRA and CDR2 YSYEKL. Trimming at V came to 2 bases and at J to 0 bases, leaving 10 bases not matched to a gene. The CDR3 nucleotides are TGCGCCAGCAGCCAACCGGGAACTAGCGGGTATTACCAAGAGACCCAGTACTTC. Translation: CASSQPGTSGYYQETQYF.

The chain couples TRBV13 to TRBJ1-1, with unresolved D. Trimming removed 0 bases at V and 1 base at J, with 6 bases between. The CDR3 length is 14 residues. Per the germline V gene, CDR1 is PRHDT and CDR2 is FYEKMQ (reference sequence). CDR3 protein: CASSLGAGNTEAFF. For the CDR3, the DNA is TGTGCCAGCAGCTTAGGAGCAGGGAACACTGAAGCTTTCTTT.

Regarding this clone: A much larger clone lies a single base off, so this may be a read error. The chain uses TRBV11-2 and TRBJ1-1; perhaps TRBD1 as D (5 bases). Per the germline V gene, CDR1 is SGHAT and CDR2 is FQNNGV. The CDR3 is made up of 13 amino acids. The ends were cut back, 2 bases at V and 2 bases at J, with 6 bases in the middle. Written as DNA, the CDR3 is TGTGCCAGCAGCTTACAGGGAAACACTGAAGCTTTCTTT. It codes for CASSLQGNTEAFF.

With regard to this clone: Other DNA sequences in this specimen translate into the identical CDR3. The chain employs TRBV18 and TRBJ1-1, with 7 bases lining up with TRBD1. From germline, CDR1 is KGHSH and CDR2 LQKENI. The V segment lost 3 bases and the J segment 0 bases; nucleotides outside the gene matches: 4. This CDR3 has 15 residues. The CDR3: CASSPSDRVNTEAFF. DNA for the CDR3: TGTGCCAGCTCACCGAGCGACAGGGTGAACACTGAAGCTTTCTTT.

The chain has TRBV7-2 and TRBJ1-1; possibly TRBD1 for D (6 bases). Trimming shortened V by 1 base and J by 3 bases, and 12 bases separated the two germline ends. CDR3 length: 15 residues. The V gene's germline CDR1 is SGHTA and CDR2 FQGNSA. The CDR3 here is CASSLEGGVDTEAFF. In DNA form, the CDR3 reads TGTGCCAGCAGCTTAGAGGGGGGGGTGGACACTGAAGCTTTCTTT.

The gene calls are TRBV30 and TRBJ1-4; D may be TRBD1 (5 bases). Trimming shortened V by 5 bases and J by 7 bases, and 14 bases separated the two germline ends. The length of the CDR3 is 13 residues. Germline CDR1 GTSNPN, CDR2 SVGIG (reference sequence). DNA of the CDR3: TGTGCCTGGGATGACGGAAGGGGTGAAAAACTGTTTTTT. This translates into CAWDDGRGEKLFF.

Only one count was recorded for this clone. The V call is TRBV7-3, the J call TRBJ2-2; D is perhaps TRBD1 (6 bases). Germline V lookup: CDR1 SGHTA, CDR2 FQGTGA. The CDR3 is made up of 15 amino acids. V shed 5 bases and J shed 1 base, with 11 bases lying between them. This chain's CDR3 is CASSAVGQNTGELFF. As DNA, the CDR3 is TGTGCCAGCAGCGCCGTGGGACAGAACACCGGGGAGCTGTTTTTT.

J is TRBJ1-4 and V is TRBV7-8; D gene ambiguous. The germline V gene encodes CDR1 SGHVS and CDR2 FQNEAQ. This CDR3 has 16 residues. V was shortened by 1 base and J by 8 bases, with 17 bases between the two germline ends. The CDR3 bases are TGTGCCAGCAGCTTAGAATCGTCGGCGGCGGGAGAAAAACTGTTTTTT. Protein: CASSLESSAAGEKLFF. The full variable domain, rest sourced from reference TRBV7-8 and TRBJ1-4, is GAGVSQSPRYKVAKRGQDVALRCDPISGHVSLFWYQQALGQGPEFLTYFQNEAQLDKSGLPSDRFFAERPEGSVSTLKIQRTQQEDSAVYLCASSLESSAAGEKLFFGSGTQLSVL.

The V and J genes are TRBV11-2 and TRBJ1-2, with 8 nucleotides matching TRBD1. CDR3 size: 13 residues. The J segment lost 8 bases and the V segment lost 5 bases, leaving 7 bases of the junction unmatched. Germline V gene data show CDR1 as SGHAT and CDR2 as FQNNGV. The CDR3 region is CASSKTGEQGYTF. The CDR3 nucleotides read TGTGCCAGCAGCAAGACAGGGGAGCAGGGCTACACCTTC.

This chain links TRBV19 with TRBJ1-6; D is unclear. The germline V gene has CDR1 LNHDA and CDR2 SQIVND (reference sequence). Trimming removed 8 bases at V and 9 bases at J, with 14 bases between. The CDR3 is 13 amino acids. CDR3 sequence reads: CASGPAAGSPLHF. CDR3 sequence (DNA): TGTGCCAGTGGTCCGGCGGCCGGTTCACCCCTCCACTTT.

This clone was recorded once. V gene TRBV14 combines with J gene TRBJ2-3, with a tentative D call TRBD2 (6 bases). CDR1 is SGHDN, CDR2 FVKESK, per germline. The CDR3 contains 18 residues. The V end lost 1 base, the J end lost 1 base, and 18 bases lay between the germline ends. CDR3 nucleotide sequence: TGTGCCAGCAGCCAAGGGCTCGGGTGGACGGGGGGCACAGATACGCAGTATTTT. Its translation is CASSQGLGWTGGTDTQYF.

The chain links TRBV30 to TRBJ1-1; no firm D call. The CDR3 totals 13 residues. Trimming took off 3 bases at V and 1 base at J, with 9 bases between the two ends. Germline CDR1 is GTSNPN and CDR2 is SVGIG (reference sequence). The CDR3 loop reads CAWSLTENTEAFF. The DNA of the CDR3 is TGTGCCTGGAGCCTCACAGAGAACACTGAAGCTTTCTTT.

Regarding this clone: The sample contains more than one DNA sequence encoding this CDR3. This rearrangement joins TRBV30 to TRBJ2-5; 7 bases line up with TRBD1. The germline V gene encodes CDR1 GTSNPN and CDR2 SVGIG (reference sequence). The trim removed 5 bases at V and 2 bases at J, leaving 5 bases unmatched. CDR3 length: 13 residues. DNA for the CDR3: TGTGCCTGGTCTAGGGACAGACAAGAGACCCAGTACTTC. The encoded protein is CAWSRDRQETQYF.

V usage is TRBV4-1 and J usage is TRBJ1-2, with D perhaps TRBD1 (6 bases). The CDR3 covers 12 residues. The germline V and J ends were trimmed by 2 bases and 7 bases, with 8 bases remaining between them. Germline V gene data show CDR1 as MGHRA and CDR2 as YSYEKL. This CDR3 reads CASSQTGFGYTF. For the CDR3, the DNA is TGCGCCAGCAGCCAAACAGGGTTTGGCTACACCTTC.